The source of this T cell receptor beta chain is a study of cytomegalovirus exposure and HLA in healthy donors. Notes on the study in general: In a later analysis, productive TCRs from donors in an Asian-associated ancestry cluster reportedly carried fewer N-insertions than the cohort mean. Altogether, more than 150 TCR beta chains were recorded as cytomegalovirus-associated. The authors later linked a missense DCLRE1C variant to TCR beta V- and J-gene trimming.

13 Jbeta primers and 60 Vbeta primers were used for the PCR. TCRdb keeps only in-frame clones here, not all; method: immunoSEQ multiplex PCR. Of roughly 240,000 clones listed, about 80% are singletons. The V and J ends lost 3 bases and 1 base, in that order; junction bases with no gene match: 2. In germline, CDR1 is SGHTA, CDR2 FQGNSA. CDR3 length: 14 residues. A note on this clone: Its cognate antigen is unknown.

The sequence derives from a woman aged 35 to 49 in good health and CMV-seropositive. The material sequenced was PBMCs. The chain employs TRBV7-2 and TRBJ1-1; 7 nucleotides line up with TRBD1. The CDR3: CASSFRQGNTEAFF. CDR3 DNA sequence: TGTGCCAGCAGCTTTCGACAGGGGAACACTGAAGCTTTCTTT.